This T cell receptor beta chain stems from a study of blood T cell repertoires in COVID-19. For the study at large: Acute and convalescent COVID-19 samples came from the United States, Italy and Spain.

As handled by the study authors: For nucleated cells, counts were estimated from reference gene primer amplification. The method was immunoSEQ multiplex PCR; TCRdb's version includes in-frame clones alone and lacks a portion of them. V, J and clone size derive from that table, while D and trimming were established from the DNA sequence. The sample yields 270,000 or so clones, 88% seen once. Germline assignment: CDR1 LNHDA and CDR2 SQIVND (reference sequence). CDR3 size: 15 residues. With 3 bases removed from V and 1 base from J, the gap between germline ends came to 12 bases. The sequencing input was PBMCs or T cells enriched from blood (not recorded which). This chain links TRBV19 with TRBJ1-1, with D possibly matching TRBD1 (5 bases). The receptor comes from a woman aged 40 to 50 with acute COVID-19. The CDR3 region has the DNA TGTGCCAGTAGTATCGGGGGGATTAGGAACACTGAAGCTTTCTTT. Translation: CASSIGGIRNTEAFF. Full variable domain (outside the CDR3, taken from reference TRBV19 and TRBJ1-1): DGGITQSPKYLFRKEGQNVTLSCEQNLNHDAMYWYRQDPGQGLRLIYYSQIVNDFQKGDIAEGYSVSREKKESFPLTVTSAQKNPTAFYLCASSIGGIRNTEAFFGQGTRLTVV.